Below, 21 T cell receptor beta chains from the same sample are listed, as sequenced in a study of untreated major depressive disorder. Only in-frame clones appear in the TCRdb table, and some are missing; sequencing was by immunoSEQ multiplex PCR. The sample shows some 21,000 clones, more than 75% of them seen only once. The sample taken for sequencing was CD4+ T cells from PBMCs. These receptors originate from a woman in her 30s in good health.

This chain connects TRBV6-6 to TRBJ1-5, with 7 nucleotides matching TRBD1. Germline V lookup: CDR1 MNHNY, CDR2 SVGAGI (reference sequence). CDR3 length equals 15 residues. V trimming: 6 bases; J trimming: 2 bases; junction bases outside the gene matches: 7. The CDR3 protein is CASSTTGIRNQPQHF. CDR3 DNA sequence: TGTGCCAGCAGCACGACAGGGATACGCAATCAGCCCCAGCATTTT.

V and J are TRBV28 and TRBJ1-2; D call uncertain. The ends were cut back, 5 bases at V and 5 bases at J, with 15 bases in the middle. This CDR3 comprises 14 residues. Germline values: CDR1 MDHEN, CDR2 SYDVKM. Here the CDR3 DNA reads TGTGCCAGCAGTGCAACACGGGCAGGATATGGCTACACCTTC. Residues: CASSATRAGYGYTF.

The gene calls are TRBV10-3 and TRBJ1-5; unclear D gene. V dropped 2 bases and J dropped 2 bases, with 7 bases sitting between them. CDR1 and CDR2 from the germline V gene are ENHRY and SYGVKD. The length of the CDR3 is 14 residues. CDR3 sequence (DNA): TGTGCCATCAGTGAGGGGGTGGGCAATCAGCCCCAGCATTTT. Translated, it gives CAISEGVGNQPQHF.

The CDR3 DNA reads TGTGCCAGCTCACCCACAGTTGTTCCGGAAGCTTTCTTT. It codes for CASSPTVVPEAFF. This chain connects TRBV18 to TRBJ1-1; no firm D call. The CDR3 length is 13 residues. The V end lost 3 bases, the J end lost 8 bases, and 13 bases lay between the germline ends. The V gene's germline CDR1 is KGHSH and CDR2 LQKENI.

This chain joins TRBV30 and TRBJ2-2; weak D call: TRBD2 (5 bases). V lost 0 bases and J lost 7, with 9 bases in between. Germline loops: CDR1 GTSNPN, CDR2 SVGIG (reference sequence). The length of the CDR3 is 13 residues. Written as DNA, the CDR3 is TGTGCCTGGAGTGTACTTGCGGGCGGGGAGCTGTTTTTT. This gives the protein CAWSVLAGGELFF.

V and J are TRBV10-1 and TRBJ2-1; unclear D gene. The CDR3 is 16 amino acids. Germline V gene data show CDR1 as WNHNN and CDR2 as SYGVQD (reference sequence). Trimming cost V 0 bases and J 0 bases, with 9 bases left between them. CDR3 DNA: TGCGCCAGCAGTGAGTCCGGGTCTTTCTCCTACAATGAGCAGTTCTTC. Residues: CASSESGSFSYNEQFF.

The chain combines TRBV11-2 with TRBJ1-1; D is undetermined. The V end lost 3 bases, the J end lost 4 bases, and 6 bases lay between the germline ends. The germline CDR1 and CDR2 sequences are SGHAT and FQNNGV. This CDR3 has 12 residues. As DNA, the CDR3 is TGTGCCAGCAGCTTCACGGGCACTGAAGCTTTCTTT. As protein: CASSFTGTEAFF.

The chain joins TRBV28 to TRBJ2-5; D gene unclear. CDR1 and CDR2 (germline): MDHEN, SYDVKM. V lost 5 bases and J lost 5, with 12 bases in between. The CDR3 has 13 residues. The CDR3 nucleotides read TGTGCCAGCAGTGGGGATACTACCGAGACCCAGTACTTC. As protein: CASSGDTTETQYF.

The table lists this clone with a count of one. The chain carries TRBV29-1 and TRBJ2-5, with TRBD1 as a possible D gene (6 bases). The CDR3 runs to 12 residues. The germline V gene encodes CDR1 SQVTM and CDR2 ANQGSEA. V lost 7 bases and J 2 bases, leaving 11 bases between the germline ends. This CDR3 reads CSALDSQETQYF. The CDR3 region has the DNA TGCAGCGCCTTGGACAGTCAAGAGACCCAGTACTTC.

The chain has TRBV19 and TRBJ2-7; 7 bases align to TRBD2. The CDR3 covers 16 residues. J lost 4 bases, V lost 5 bases, and 14 bases had no gene match. CDR1 and CDR2 from the germline V gene are LNHDA and SQIVND (reference sequence). The CDR3 here is CASSPLGEGGLYEQYF. The CDR3 nucleotides are TGTGCCAGTAGTCCTCTAGGGGAGGGCGGGTTGTACGAGCAGTACTTC.

The chain has TRBV29-1 and TRBJ1-2, with TRBD1 as a possible D gene (5 bases). V was shortened by 5 bases and J by 3 bases, with 13 bases between the two germline ends. The germline gives CDR1 SQVTM, CDR2 ANQGSEA. The CDR3 is 13 residues long. Here the CDR3 reads CSVSGGGDYGYTF. CDR3 DNA: TGCAGCGTTAGCGGGGGTGGCGACTATGGCTACACCTTC.

This clone was recorded a few times. The V call is TRBV7-2, the J call TRBJ1-1; D perhaps matches TRBD1 (6 bases). Germline V lookup: CDR1 SGHTA, CDR2 FQGNSA. The CDR3 is made up of 14 amino acids. V gave up 4 bases and J gave up 10 bases, with 19 bases separating them. The CDR3, as DNA: TGTGCCAGCAGCTCCGGCAGGGGCGCTCGAGGAGCTTTCTTT. Its protein is CASSSGRGARGAFF.

The chain joins TRBV9 to TRBJ2-2, with TRBD2 as a possible D gene (8 bases). Germline loops: CDR1 SGDLS, CDR2 YYNGEE. CDR3 size: 13 residues. V gave up 4 bases and J gave up 12 bases, with 16 bases separating them. CDR3 in amino acids: CASSPGRGQKLFF. The CDR3 DNA reads as TGTGCCAGCAGCCCCGGGAGGGGGCAAAAGCTGTTTTTT.

The CDR3 protein is CAWSVLAGGSGELFF. CDR3 DNA sequence: TGTGCCTGGAGTGTACTAGCGGGGGGGAGTGGGGAGCTGTTTTTT. The chain combines TRBV30 with TRBJ2-2; TRBD2 agrees at 13 bases. The CDR3 loop spans 15 amino acids. The trim removed 0 bases at V and 8 bases at J, leaving 3 bases unmatched. Germline-derived CDR1 and CDR2 are GTSNPN and SVGIG (reference sequence).

This rearrangement joins TRBV6-5 to TRBJ1-1; possibly TRBD1 for D (5 bases). This CDR3 has 13 amino acids. The germline V and J ends were trimmed by 8 bases and 2 bases, with 12 bases remaining between them. CDR1 is MNHEY and CDR2 is SVGAGI in the germline V gene. CDR3 loop: CASVREFNTEAFF. In DNA, the CDR3 is TGTGCCAGCGTCAGGGAATTTAACACTGAAGCTTTCTTT.

V gene TRBV6-5 combines with J gene TRBJ2-7; D tentatively reads TRBD1 or TRBD2 (6 bases each). The CDR3 length is 15 residues. The germline V gene has CDR1 MNHEY and CDR2 SVGAGI. With 0 bases removed from V and 3 bases from J, the gap between germline ends came to 12 bases. For the CDR3, the DNA is TGTGCCAGCAGTTACTCGGGGGGCGCGGGCTACGAGCAGTACTTC. Translating gives CASSYSGGAGYEQYF.

The chain uses TRBV13 and TRBJ2-3; 8 nucleotides match TRBD1. The CDR3 contains 18 residues. The J segment lost 2 bases and the V segment lost 5 bases, leaving 15 bases of the junction unmatched. The V gene's germline CDR1 is PRHDT and CDR2 FYEKMQ (reference sequence). CDR3 nucleotides: TGTGCCAGCAGCCGGCCCGTAATTCAGGGGGCCGTCACAGATACGCAGTATTTT. Translating gives CASSRPVIQGAVTDTQYF.

V gene TRBV4-3 combines with J gene TRBJ1-4; 8 nucleotides match TRBD1. Germline-derived CDR1 and CDR2 are LGHNA and YSLEER. After removal of 0 bases from V and 4 bases from J, the junction contained 7 bases not matched to a gene. The CDR3 sequence is 17 residues long. The CDR3 DNA sequence: TGCGCCAGCAGCCAAGATACACAGGGGGGGTTTAATGAAAAACTGTTTTTT. Amino acid sequence: CASSQDTQGGFNEKLFF.

The chain recombines TRBV28 with TRBJ1-5; 7 positions match TRBD1. CDR1 MDHEN and CDR2 SYDVKM come from the germline V gene. The CDR3 loop spans 15 amino acids. Germline trimming cut 3 bases from V and 6 bases from J; bases unmatched to any gene: 8. The CDR3 nucleotides are TGTGCCAGCAGTTTTCCGACAGGGTCCAGTCAGCCCCAGCATTTT. Translation gives CASSFPTGSSQPQHF.

This clone was recorded a few times. V gene TRBV28 combines with J gene TRBJ1-1, with D possibly matching TRBD1 (5 bases). The CDR3 spans 15 residues. Germline loops: CDR1 MDHEN, CDR2 SYDVKM. V dropped 6 bases and J dropped 8 bases, with 22 bases sitting between them. CDR3 residues: CASSSPGGNMGEAFF. The CDR3 nucleotides read TGTGCCAGCAGCTCCCCGGGGGGTAACATGGGAGAAGCTTTCTTT.

This chain connects TRBV6-5 to TRBJ1-6; TRBD1 aligns across 7 bases. With 10 bases clipped from V and 6 bases from J, the junction kept 9 bases outside the gene matches. The CDR3 runs to 14 residues. The germline gives CDR1 MNHEY, CDR2 SVGAGI. For the CDR3, the DNA is TGTGCCACTTCGAGGGGGCTTCTTAATTCACCCCTCCACTTT. Its protein is CATSRGLLNSPLHF.